The 26 T cell receptor beta chains below all came from one sample that was sequenced in a study of blood T cells in healthy people across ages. It was with a sample-barcoded 5' primer and a J-beta primer mix that a second PCR of roughly 7 to 12 cycles was run. TCRdb re-analysed the 5' RACE reads in MiXCR, keeping a single row per CDR3 protein. Found here are 1.5 million to 1.8 million distinct CDR3 sequences, approximately 43% of them singletons; the top ten hold 4%. Sequenced: blood. The receptors here all came from a woman between 18 and 30 years old in good health.

At least ten counts were recorded for this clonotype. The rearrangement links TRBV6-2 or TRBV6-3 to TRBJ2-7; D gene ambiguous. The V end was cut by 0 bases, the J end by 2 bases, with 5 bases between. CDR1 and CDR2 (germline): MNHEY, SVGEGT. The CDR3 spans 13 residues. The CDR3 region is CASSYSSPYEQYF. CDR3 nucleotides: TGTGCCAGCAGTTACTCGTCACCCTACGAGCAGTACTTC.

This clonotype was seen more than once but under ten times. The chain is built from TRBV4-1 and TRBJ1-1; 8 nucleotides match TRBD1. J was trimmed by 5 bases and V by 2 bases; bases with no gene match: 4. The CDR3 runs 14 residues. Germline assignment: CDR1 MGHRA and CDR2 YSYEKL. CDR3 bases: TGCGCCAGCAGCCAAAGGACAGGGCAAACTGAAGCTTTCTTT. Translated, it gives CASSQRTGQTEAFF.

Written as DNA, the CDR3 is TGTGCCAGCAGGCCCGACAGGGGCTCCTACAATGAGCAGTTCTTC. This codes for CASRPDRGSYNEQFF. This sequence joins TRBV2 and TRBJ2-1; TRBD1 matches at 8 bases. The trim removed 6 bases at V and 0 bases at J, leaving 4 bases unmatched. Germline CDR1 is SNHLY and CDR2 is FYNNEI. CDR3 length equals 15 residues.

This sequence joins TRBV15 and TRBJ1-6; no definite D call. V lost 0 bases and J 7 bases, leaving 4 bases between the germline ends. The CDR3 sequence is 13 residues long. Germline-derived CDR1 and CDR2 are LNHNV and YYDKDF (reference sequence). The CDR3 DNA reads TGTGCCACCAGCAGAGAATGGAATTCACCCCTCCACTTT. As protein: CATSREWNSPLHF.

This clonotype occurred many times. The junction differs from germline at one of its ends, possibly a read error. The chain recombines TRBV12-3 or TRBV12-4 with TRBJ1-6, with TRBD1 matching over 7 bases. This CDR3 contains 17 residues. CDR3 sequence reads: CASSLGQGGTNNSPLHF. DNA of the CDR3: TGTGCCAGCAGCTTAGGTCAGGGGGGAACTAATAATTCACCCCTCCACTTT.

The chain recombines TRBV27 with TRBJ2-3, with D tentatively TRBD2 (6 bases). Per the germline V gene, CDR1 is MNHEY and CDR2 is SMNVEV (reference sequence). V was clipped by 6 bases and J by 7 bases, with 14 bases between them. The CDR3 consists of 13 residues. CDR3 DNA sequence: TGTGCCAGCAGCCCGTACGGGAGAAATACGCAGTATTTT. It yields the protein CASSPYGRNTQYF.

This clonotype was seen only a few times. The chain combines TRBV20-1 with TRBJ2-5, with 8 bases lining up with TRBD1. The J call may not be correct, given that the DNA end is closer to TRBJ2-7. Germline V CDR1 and CDR2: DFQATT, SNEGSKA (reference sequence). This CDR3 has 14 amino acids. The CDR3 DNA reads as TGCAGTGCTAGGTCACTGGACAGGGTGGACGAGCAGTACTTC. Protein: CSARSLDRVDEQYF.

This chain connects TRBV27 to TRBJ1-3, with no clear D. Germline V CDR1 and CDR2: MNHEY, SMNVEV (reference sequence). With 3 bases removed from V and 1 base from J, the gap between germline ends came to 7 bases. The CDR3 spans 14 residues. The CDR3 DNA is TGTGCCAGCAGTTTCGTGGGGTCTGGAAACACCATATATTTT. Its translation is CASSFVGSGNTIYF.

V and J are TRBV13 and TRBJ2-1; 8 nucleotides line up with TRBD2. With 3 bases clipped from V and 9 bases from J, the junction kept 4 bases outside the gene matches. This CDR3 is 13 amino acids long. In germline, CDR1 is PRHDT, CDR2 FYEKMQ (reference sequence). The CDR3 loop is CASSFGGAGEQFF. The CDR3 DNA sequence: TGTGCCAGCAGCTTCGGGGGGGCGGGTGAGCAGTTCTTC. The full variable domain, its missing parts supplied by reference TRBV13 and TRBJ2-1, is AAGVIQSPRHLIKEKRETATLKCYPIPRHDTVYWYQQGPGQDPQFLISFYEKMQSDKGSIPDRFSAQQFSDYHSELNMSSLELGDSALYFCASSFGGAGEQFFGPGTRLTVL.

This rearrangement joins TRBV12-3 or TRBV12-4 to TRBJ2-7, with D possibly matching TRBD1 (6 bases). V was trimmed by 6 bases and J by 0 bases, leaving 12 bases between them. The CDR3 loop spans 14 amino acids. CDR3 amino acids: CASSRTATSYEQYF. The DNA for the CDR3 is TGTGCCAGCAGCCGGACAGCCACCTCCTACGAGCAGTACTTC.

The rearrangement links TRBV6-6 to TRBJ2-1; D call uncertain. V lost 5 bases and J 8 bases, leaving 10 bases between the germline ends. The germline gives CDR1 MNHNY, CDR2 SVGAGI (reference sequence). The CDR3 spans 12 residues. The DNA of the CDR3 is TGTGCCAGCAGTCCCCTTAAATATGAGCAGTTCTTC. This translates into CASSPLKYEQFF.

This clonotype showed up just a few times. V is TRBV27 and J is TRBJ1-1, with D perhaps TRBD1 (6 bases). CDR1 is MNHEY, CDR2 SMNVEV, per germline (reference sequence). Trimming stripped 1 base from V and 0 bases from J, with 15 bases between. This CDR3 contains 17 residues. The CDR3 DNA reads as TGTGCCAGCAGTTTATATCCCGGGGGCAGGATGAACACTGAAGCTTTCTTT. Translation gives CASSLYPGGRMNTEAFF.

This chain uses TRBV29-1 with TRBJ2-5; 10 bases match TRBD1. Looked up from germline, CDR1 is SQVTM and CDR2 is ANQGSEA. J was trimmed by 3 bases and V by 4 bases; bases with no gene match: 2. The CDR3 loop spans 13 amino acids. In DNA, the CDR3 is TGCAGCGTTGTGGGGACAGGGGAAGAGACCCAGTACTTC. Its translation is CSVVGTGEETQYF.

The V gene is TRBV6-5, the J gene TRBJ2-7, with TRBD1 identical over 7 bases. The DNA end lines up better with TRBJ2-4; the J call may be wrong. The CDR3 contains 13 residues. Germline assignment: CDR1 MNHEY and CDR2 SVGAGI. CDR3 coding DNA: TGTGCCAGCAGCGTCGACAGGGAAGGCATTCAGTACTTC. Its translation is CASSVDREGIQYF.

CDR3 residues: CASSFRESGTGTDTQYF. CDR3 in DNA: TGTGCCAGCAGTTTTAGGGAGTCGGGGACAGGTACAGATACGCAGTATTTT. The V call is TRBV27, the J call TRBJ2-3, with 8 positions matching TRBD1. The V gene's germline CDR1 is MNHEY and CDR2 SMNVEV (reference sequence). This CDR3 is 17 amino acids long. The V and J ends lost 3 bases and 3 bases, in that order; junction bases with no gene match: 11.

This clonotype was seen many times. V usage is TRBV18 and J usage is TRBJ1-4, with D maybe TRBD1 (5 bases). Trimming shortened V by 2 bases and J by 7 bases, and 11 bases separated the two germline ends. The CDR3 length is 14 residues. Germline CDR1 KGHSH, CDR2 LQKENI. The CDR3 reads CASSPGRQGEKLFF. CDR3 nucleotides: TGTGCCAGCTCACCAGGACGGCAGGGTGAAAAACTGTTTTTT. The variable domain in full, with the rest retrieved from reference TRBV18 and TRBJ1-4, is NAGVMQNPRHLVRRRGQEARLRCSPMKGHSHVYWYRQLPEEGLKFMVYLQKENIIDESGMPKERFSAEFPKEGPSILRIQQVVRGDSAAYFCASSPGRQGEKLFFGSGTQLSVL.

The CDR3 nucleotides read TGTGCCAGCAGGGAATTCATGAACACTGAAGCTTTCTTT. Amino acid sequence: CASREFMNTEAFF. This sequence joins TRBV6-1 and TRBJ1-1; D not resolved. This CDR3 is built from 13 residues. Per the germline V gene, CDR1 is MNHNS and CDR2 is SASEGT. Trimming pared 6 bases from V and 0 bases from J, leaving 8 bases between.

The table lists this clonotype with a few counts. The genes are TRBV7-8 and TRBJ2-1; D is ambiguous. CDR3 length equals 13 residues. Germline CDR1 and CDR2: SGHVS and FQNEAQ. Trimming left V 5 bases short and J 5 bases short, with 10 bases between. The DNA for the CDR3 is TGTGCCAGCAGCACTGGACGGAACAATGAGCAGTTCTTC. Residues: CASSTGRNNEQFF.

This clonotype appeared once. V is TRBV12-3 or TRBV12-4 and J is TRBJ1-6; the match to TRBD1 covers 7 bases. J gave up 7 bases and V 6 bases, and 9 bases lay outside the gene matches. The length of the CDR3 is 15 residues. CDR3 DNA sequence: TGTGCCAGCAGCCTCACCGGGACAGCAAATTCACCCCTCCACTTT. Its translation is CASSLTGTANSPLHF.

This chain joins TRBV20-1 and TRBJ1-2; maybe TRBD1 (5 bases). Trimming cost V 6 bases and J 1 base, with 9 bases left between them. Germline CDR1 and CDR2: DFQATT and SNEGSKA (reference sequence). The CDR3 consists of 12 residues. The CDR3 spells CSAQQVNYGYTF. DNA of the CDR3: TGCAGTGCCCAACAGGTTAACTATGGCTACACCTTC.

This clonotype was seen just once. V usage is TRBV6-2 or TRBV6-3 and J usage is TRBJ2-4; D ambiguous. TRBJ2-7 explains the end of the DNA better; the J call may be wrong. Looked up from germline, CDR1 is MNHEY and CDR2 is SVGEGT. The length of the CDR3 is 13 residues. As DNA, the CDR3 is TGTGCCAGCAGATTCAACGAATACAACGAGCAGTACTTC. Its protein product is CASRFNEYNEQYF.

This clonotype was recorded a few times. The rearrangement uses TRBV12-3 or TRBV12-4 and TRBJ2-5, with 12 bases that match TRBD2. The J segment lost 4 bases and the V segment lost 6 bases, leaving 6 bases of the junction unmatched. This CDR3 contains 15 residues. The CDR3 is CASRPGLAGLETQYF. As DNA, the CDR3 is TGTGCCAGCAGACCGGGACTAGCGGGCCTAGAGACCCAGTACTTC.

This clonotype was detected a few times. The CDR3 coding sequence is TGCAGCGTTGAACGGGCCACGCCTGGCTACACCTTC. Translating gives CSVERATPGYTF. The chain couples TRBV29-1 to TRBJ1-2; no clear D. Germline V gene data show CDR1 as SQVTM and CDR2 as ANQGSEA. V gave up 2 bases and J gave up 7 bases, with 11 bases separating them. This CDR3 is built from 12 residues.

The genes are TRBV2 and TRBJ2-1; D remains unclear. CDR3 length equals 14 residues. Per the germline V gene, CDR1 is SNHLY and CDR2 is FYNNEI. V shed 7 bases and J shed 0 bases, with 10 bases lying between them. The CDR3 is CASMGGSSYNEQFF. Here the CDR3 DNA reads TGTGCCAGCATGGGCGGTAGCTCCTACAATGAGCAGTTCTTC.

This chain uses TRBV27 with TRBJ1-4; D uncertain. The V and J ends lost 7 bases and 5 bases respectively, with 11 bases between them. CDR1 and CDR2 (germline): MNHEY, SMNVEV (reference sequence). This CDR3 spans 13 amino acids. The CDR3 DNA is TGTGCCAGCAAGCGGGCGGGGAATGAAAAACTGTTTTTT. It encodes CASKRAGNEKLFF. Full variable domain (missing parts from reference TRBV27 and TRBJ1-4): EAQVTQNPRYLITVTGKKLTVTCSQNMNHEYMSWYRQDPGLGLRQIYYSMNVEVTDKGDVPEGYKVSRKEKRNFPLILESPSPNQTSLYFCASKRAGNEKLFFGSGTQLSVL.

This chain joins TRBV6-4 and TRBJ2-3; TRBD1 or TRBD2 may be the D gene (6 bases each). V was clipped by 6 bases and J by 4 bases, with 17 bases between them. Germline V lookup: CDR1 MRHNA, CDR2 SNTAGT. This CDR3 region has 15 residues. CDR3 residues: CASRGPEGESDTQYF. In DNA, the CDR3 is TGTGCCAGCAGGGGCCCGGAGGGGGAGTCAGATACGCAGTATTTT.